The rows below give T cell receptor beta chains drawn from one sample of a study of blood T cell repertoires in COVID-19. Assay used: immunoSEQ multiplex PCR; TCRdb lists only in-frame clones, some missing. Of under 300,000 clones listed, approximately 83% are singletons. Input material: peripheral blood. These receptors were taken from a woman between 50 and 59 years old who had recovered from COVID-19. The conserved cysteine and the conserved F or W are not part of the CDR3 here. Fields, in order: V gene, J gene, CDR3 protein.

TRBV5-1	TRBJ2-7	ASSPTGVEQY
TRBV5-1	TRBJ2-1	ASSGTRGGDYNEQF
TRBV10-3	TRBJ1-4	AISESTRAGEKLF
TRBV5-1	TRBJ2-1	ASSLSPTSAEQF
TRBV7-2	TRBJ2-7	ASSFSGGSDEQY
TRBV29-1	TRBJ1-3	SAGQGASGNTIY
TRBV13	TRBJ2-6	ASRTTGANVLT
TRBV10-3	TRBJ1-2	AISEGVGQGYGYT
TRBV4-1	TRBJ2-7	ASSQEGGTGWYEQY
TRBV30	TRBJ1-1	AANRGGTEAF
TRBV9	TRBJ2-1	ASSVEGRGGPPYNEQF
TRBV7-2	TRBJ1-5	ASSDGPGDQPQH
TRBV30	TRBJ1-5	AWSSTDRAIKNQPQH
TRBV24-1	TRBJ2-1	ATSDLGGSGYEQF
TRBV6-1	TRBJ1-2	ASSESSRGGYT
TRBV28	TRBJ1-6	ASWGDRNSPLH
TRBV28	TRBJ2-7	ASRGGTSVYEQY
TRBV6-5	TRBJ1-5	ASLRQGDQPQH
TRBV5-5	TRBJ2-3	ASMPSVDTQY
TRBV27	TRBJ2-1	ASSFASGRGNEQF
TRBV30	TRBJ1-2	ACDKGGYGYT
TRBV18	TRBJ2-3	ASSPQGAGVKDTQY